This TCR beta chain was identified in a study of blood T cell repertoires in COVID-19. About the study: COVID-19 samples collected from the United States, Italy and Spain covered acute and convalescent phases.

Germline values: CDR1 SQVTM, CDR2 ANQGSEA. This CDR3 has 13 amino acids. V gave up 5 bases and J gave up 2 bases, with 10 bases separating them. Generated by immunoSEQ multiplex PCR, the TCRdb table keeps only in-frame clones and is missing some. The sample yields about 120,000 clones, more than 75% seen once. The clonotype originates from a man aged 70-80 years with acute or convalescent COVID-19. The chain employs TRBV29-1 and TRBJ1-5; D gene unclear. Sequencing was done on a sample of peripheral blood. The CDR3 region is CSVSKGGNQPQHF. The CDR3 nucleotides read TGCAGCGTTTCGAAGGGAGGCAATCAGCCCCAGCATTTT.